The following is a TCR beta chain sequence with its context. Its antigen has not been determined. The record has no base qualities; no much larger clone is one base away. Another Seattle source contributed samples from volunteer blood donors who had recovered from COVID-19. Collaborating institutions collected whole blood in K2EDTA tubes following their own protocols. For TCRbeta analysis, collaborator samples were shipped as frozen whole blood, as isolated PBMCs, or as DNA extracted from either sample type. The CDR3 starts with the cysteine, ends with the phenylalanine, and has 11 residues. The retained sequence is limited to the CDR3, 33 bases, with the frame set at the first base. The V end loses 2 bases and the J end loses 9 bases, and a stretch of 5 bases separates them. Based on the germline V gene, the CDR1 and CDR2 sequences are SGHNT and YENEEA. TCRbeta CDR3 regions were amplified from genomic DNA by means of the immunoSEQ Assay, a bias-controlled multiplex PCR. The original methods were these. The number of nucleated cells in each sample was estimated from the amplification of reference gene primers within the assay. To quantify the absolute abundance of each unique TCRbeta CDR3 rearrangement, sequence reads were collapsed and filtered. Productive Simpson clonality was computed per sample as the square root of Simpson's diversity index over productive rearrangements. As stored in TCRdb, this immuneACCESS dataset retains in-frame rearrangements with V and J assigned. A fraction of the clones does not appear; measured against another copy, unresolved V genes explain less than half of the discrepancy, and the remainder lacks a known reason. That table furnishes V, J and clone size, whereas the DNA furnished D and trimming. This sample comprises some 130,000 clones, around 86% of them detected only once. Jointly, the top ten make up 18% of the sample.

This specimen comes from a study of blood T cell repertoires in COVID-19 (dated by TCRdb to the early 2020s). Regarding the complete study: Samples covering the acute and convalescent phases of COVID-19 were provided by collaborators in the United States, Italy and Spain. The repertoires were made available in a free public database intended to serve as a resource for research on the immune response to SARS-CoV-2. The samples were drawn from two sources: the first 160 participants of the ongoing ImmuneRACE study, and 1,000 to 1,500 subjects contributed by 6 global collaborators. Where available, HLA class I and class II types were taken from metadata supplied by the sample provider and were not determined by assay-based typing. The material from the prospective study consisted of cDNA or gDNA derived from T cells, B-cell-depleted T cells, or PBMCs. The sample metadata nearly always contained a de-identified subject ID, COVID-19 status, age in years and sex. The dataset comprised deeply sampled blood TCRbeta repertoires from subjects exposed to, actively infected with, or recovered from COVID-19.

Broad study findings and their caveats: Clinical and demographic metadata were provided uncurated, with the amount varying by source and participant.

The chain was built from TRBV11-3 and TRBJ2-1; no confident D gene assignment can be made. This sequence originates from a woman between 45 and 60 years old who had recovered from COVID-19. The sequenced material came from peripheral blood. The sequence in DNA is TGTGCCAGCAGCTTAAAAGCTGAGCAGTTCTTC. Translation gives CASSLKAEQFF.